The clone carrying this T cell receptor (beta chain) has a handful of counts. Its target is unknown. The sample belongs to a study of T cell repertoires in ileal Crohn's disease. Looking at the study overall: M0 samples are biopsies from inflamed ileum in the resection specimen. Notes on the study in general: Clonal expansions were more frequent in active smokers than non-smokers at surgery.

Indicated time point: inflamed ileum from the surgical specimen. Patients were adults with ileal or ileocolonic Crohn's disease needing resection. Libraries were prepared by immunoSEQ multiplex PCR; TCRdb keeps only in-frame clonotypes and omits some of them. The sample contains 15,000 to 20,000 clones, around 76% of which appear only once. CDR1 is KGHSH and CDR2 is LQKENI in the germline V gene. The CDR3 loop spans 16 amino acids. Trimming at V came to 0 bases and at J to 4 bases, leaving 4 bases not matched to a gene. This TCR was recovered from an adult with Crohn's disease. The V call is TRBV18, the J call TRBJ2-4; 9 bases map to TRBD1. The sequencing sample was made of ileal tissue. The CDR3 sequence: CASSPPSGTGKNIQYF. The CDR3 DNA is TGTGCCAGCTCACCACCGTCCGGGACAGGGAAAAACATTCAGTACTTC.